What follows is one T cell receptor (beta chain) and its context. The antigen is not known. Being one base from a much bigger clone, this may be a read error. Without the conserved terminal phenylalanine or tryptophan, this CDR3 likely stems from a read error. This sample is part of a study of T-cell reconstitution after alpha-beta-depleted transplantation in children. Study outcomes and limitations: T-cell numbers and diversity one year post-transplant derived largely from freshly generated T cells. About two months after transplant, alpha-beta T cells reportedly came from several hundred expanded graft clones.

Germline V gene lookup returns CDR1 SGHRS and CDR2 YFSETQ. V dropped 0 bases and J dropped 4 bases, with 17 bases sitting between them. This CDR3 has 17 amino acids. The library targeted TCRbeta and was prepared with unique molecular identifiers. TCRdb reprocessed the PCR reads with MiXCR, giving one entry per CDR3 protein. The sample records approximately 250,000 distinct CDR3 sequences, around 25% being singletons. Sequences were derived from PBMCs, sampled before TCRalphabeta/CD19-depleted stem cell transplant. The chain has TRBV5-1 and TRBJ1-5; tentative D call: TRBD1 (5 bases). The receptor was isolated from a girl aged 2 to 10 with Fanconi anemia, due to receive a stem cell transplant. Here the CDR3 reads CASSLDALRGPNQPQHC. CDR3 nucleotide sequence: TGCGCCAGCAGCTTGGACGCATTGAGGGGCCCTAATCAGCCCCAGCATTGT.